This entry lists 8 T cell receptor beta chains sequenced from one sample in a study of tumor-infiltrating lymphocytes in primary liver carcinoma. Using a constant-region primer together with ProtoScript II reverse transcriptase, TCR beta cDNA was made from about 490 ng of total RNA. TCR beta libraries came from three nested multiplex PCR rounds using slightly modified ARM-PCR. TRBV1-TRBV30 forward primers paired with a C-beta reverse primer were used in the first two PCR rounds, which ran approximately 10 cycles each. TCRdb called the multiplex PCR reads again in MiXCR, with one record for every CDR3 protein. The data hold fewer than 150,000 distinct CDR3 sequences, with around two thirds observed a single time. Both RNA and DNA were isolated together from around 18-30 mg of bulk tissue that had not been sorted. Sequenced material: liver tumor tissue from sampling region 1. Subset denoted: tumor region T1, superior pole. These receptor sequences come from a woman aged 55 to 70 with primary liver carcinoma and hepatitis B virus infection.

The sample holds a few counts of this clonotype. Mismatch with germline at one junction end may stem from a read error. The CDR3 DNA follows: TGTGCCAGTCAGAAAGGTCGGGCCGAGAACACCGGGGAGCTGTCTTTT. Translating gives CASQKGRAENTGELSF. The chain joins TRBV19 to TRBJ2-2; weak D call: TRBD2 (5 bases). Germline assignment: CDR1 LNHDA and CDR2 SQIVND (reference sequence). There are 16 residues in the CDR3.

To note about this clonotype: A much larger clonotype is one base distant, so this may be a read error. The rearrangement links TRBV4-1 to TRBJ2-2; D may correspond to TRBD1 or TRBD2 (5 bases each). CDR3 size: 15 residues. Germline V CDR1 and CDR2: MGHRA, YSYEKL. The CDR3 region has the DNA TGCGCCAGCAGCCATGGGCACAGGAACACCGGGGAGCCGTTTTTT. Its protein is CASSHGHRNTGEPFF.

The gene calls are TRBV24-1 and TRBJ1-2; 7 bases line up with TRBD1. Germline V gene lookup returns CDR1 KGHDR and CDR2 SFDVKD. V shed 4 bases and J 6 bases; nucleotides not matched to a gene: 7. CDR3 length: 14 amino acids. The CDR3 region has the DNA TGTGCCACCAGTGACCCCCTGACAGGGAATGGCTACACCTTC. It specifies CATSDPLTGNGYTF.

At least ten counts were recorded for this clonotype. The chain joins TRBV28 to TRBJ2-7; TRBD2 matches 8 bases. The CDR3 has 15 residues. Losses at the gene ends were 5 bases for V and 7 bases for J; bases not matched to a gene: 13. From germline, CDR1 is MDHEN and CDR2 SYDVKM. This CDR3 reads CASSPSPGGGFEQYF. The CDR3 region has the DNA TGTGCCAGCAGTCCCTCCCCCGGGGGGGGGTTTGAGCAGTACTTC. The whole variable domain, remainder taken from reference TRBV28 and TRBJ2-7, is DVKVTQSSRYLVKRTGEKVFLECVQDMDHENMFWYRQDPGLGLRLIYFSYDVKMKEKGDIPEGYSVSREKKERFSLILESASTNQTSMYLCASSPSPGGGFEQYFGPGTRLTVT.

With regard to this clonotype: In this CDR3 the conserved last residue, phenylalanine or tryptophan, is missing, so a read error is likely. The V call is TRBV11-2, the J call TRBJ2-1; D perhaps matches TRBD2 (6 bases). CDR3 length: 15 residues. Germline values: CDR1 SGHAT, CDR2 FQNNGV. CDR3 sequence reads: CASSLDSTGVNKQFS. The CDR3 bases are TGTGCCAGCAGCTTAGATTCAACGGGGGTCAATAAGCAGTTCTCC.

A remark on this clonotype: The CDR3 carries no conserved terminal phenylalanine or tryptophan, so it likely arises from a read error. The CDR3 DNA sequence: TGCAGCCTTGAAGGCAGGGAAGTAGCTTTCTCT. It translates to CSLEGREVAFS. This sequence joins TRBV29-1 and TRBJ1-1, with D perhaps TRBD1 (5 bases). The CDR3 is 11 amino acids. Germline CDR1 and CDR2: SQVTM and ANQGSEA.

This clonotype was seen repeatedly, ten times or more. The chain is built from TRBV14 and TRBJ1-6; 9 positions match TRBD1. CDR1 and CDR2 (germline): SGHDN, FVKESK. CDR3 length equals 16 residues. The junction had 4 bases not matched to a gene; V was cut back by 4 bases and J by 3 bases. DNA of the CDR3: TGTGCCAGCAGCCCCGGACAGGGGATCTATAATTCACCCCTCCACTTT. The encoded protein is CASSPGQGIYNSPLHF.

Comment on this clonotype: One base away lies a much larger clone, so this may be a sequencing read error. The gene calls are TRBV14 and TRBJ2-6, with no clear D. The CDR3 runs to 13 residues. CDR1 and CDR2 from the germline V gene are SGHDN and FVKESK. Trimming took off 10 bases at V and 2 bases at J, with 9 bases between the two ends. The CDR3 region is CANRVAGANVLTF. The CDR3 DNA is TGTGCCAACAGAGTTGCTGGGGCCAACGTCCTGACTTTC.